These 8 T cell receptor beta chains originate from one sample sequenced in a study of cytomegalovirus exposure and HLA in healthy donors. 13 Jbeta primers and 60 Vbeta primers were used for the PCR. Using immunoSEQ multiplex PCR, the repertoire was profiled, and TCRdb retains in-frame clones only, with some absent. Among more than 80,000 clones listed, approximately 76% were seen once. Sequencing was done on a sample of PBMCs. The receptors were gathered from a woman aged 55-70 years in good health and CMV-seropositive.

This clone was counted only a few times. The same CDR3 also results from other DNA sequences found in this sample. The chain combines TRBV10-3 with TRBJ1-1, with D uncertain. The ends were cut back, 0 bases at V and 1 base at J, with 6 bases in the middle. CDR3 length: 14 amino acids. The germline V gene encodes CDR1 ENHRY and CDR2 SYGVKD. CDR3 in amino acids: CAISESPGNTEAFF. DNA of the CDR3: TGTGCCATCAGTGAGTCGCCGGGGAACACTGAAGCTTTCTTT.

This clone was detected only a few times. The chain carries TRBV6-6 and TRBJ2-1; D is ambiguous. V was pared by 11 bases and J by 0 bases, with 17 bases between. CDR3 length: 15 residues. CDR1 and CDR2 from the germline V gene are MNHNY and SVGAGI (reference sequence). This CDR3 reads CAAFGGASSYNEQFF. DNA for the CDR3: TGTGCCGCCTTTGGCGGAGCAAGCTCCTACAATGAGCAGTTCTTC.

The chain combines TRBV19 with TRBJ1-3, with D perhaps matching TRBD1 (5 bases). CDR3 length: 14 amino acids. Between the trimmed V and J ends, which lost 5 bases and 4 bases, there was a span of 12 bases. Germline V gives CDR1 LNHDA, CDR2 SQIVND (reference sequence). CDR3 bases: TGTGCCAGTAGTCTCGGGGGGACCGGAAACACCATATATTTT. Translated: CASSLGGTGNTIYF.

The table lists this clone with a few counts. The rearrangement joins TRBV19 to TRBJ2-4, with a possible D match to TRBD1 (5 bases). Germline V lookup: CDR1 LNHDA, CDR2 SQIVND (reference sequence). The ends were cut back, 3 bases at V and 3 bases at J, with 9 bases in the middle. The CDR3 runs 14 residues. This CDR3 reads CASSIRRDKNIQYF. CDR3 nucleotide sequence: TGTGCCAGTAGTATTCGCAGGGACAAAAACATTCAGTACTTC.

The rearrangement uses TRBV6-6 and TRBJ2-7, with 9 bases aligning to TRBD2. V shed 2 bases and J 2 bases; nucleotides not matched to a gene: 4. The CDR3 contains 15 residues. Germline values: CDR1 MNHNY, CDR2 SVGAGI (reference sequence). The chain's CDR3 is CASSYRAGGPYEQYF. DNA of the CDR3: TGTGCCAGCAGTTACCGGGCGGGAGGGCCCTACGAGCAGTACTTC.

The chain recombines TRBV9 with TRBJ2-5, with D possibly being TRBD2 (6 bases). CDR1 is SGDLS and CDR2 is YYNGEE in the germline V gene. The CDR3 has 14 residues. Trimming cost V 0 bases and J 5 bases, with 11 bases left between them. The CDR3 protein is CASSVVGSGETQYF. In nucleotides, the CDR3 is TGTGCCAGCAGCGTAGTAGGGAGCGGGGAGACCCAGTACTTC.

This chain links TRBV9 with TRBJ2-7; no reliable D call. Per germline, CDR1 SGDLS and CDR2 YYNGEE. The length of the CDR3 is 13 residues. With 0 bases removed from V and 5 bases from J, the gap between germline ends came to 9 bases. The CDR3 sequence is CASSVDSPDEQYF. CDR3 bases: TGTGCCAGCAGCGTAGACTCTCCGGACGAGCAGTACTTC.

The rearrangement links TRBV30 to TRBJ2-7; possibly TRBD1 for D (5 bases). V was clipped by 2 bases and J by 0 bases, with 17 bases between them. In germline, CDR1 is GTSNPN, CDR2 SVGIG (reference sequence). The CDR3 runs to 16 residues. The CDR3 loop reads CAWSPPYLGLSYEQYF. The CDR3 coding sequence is TGTGCCTGGAGTCCCCCTTATTTGGGGCTCTCCTACGAGCAGTACTTC.